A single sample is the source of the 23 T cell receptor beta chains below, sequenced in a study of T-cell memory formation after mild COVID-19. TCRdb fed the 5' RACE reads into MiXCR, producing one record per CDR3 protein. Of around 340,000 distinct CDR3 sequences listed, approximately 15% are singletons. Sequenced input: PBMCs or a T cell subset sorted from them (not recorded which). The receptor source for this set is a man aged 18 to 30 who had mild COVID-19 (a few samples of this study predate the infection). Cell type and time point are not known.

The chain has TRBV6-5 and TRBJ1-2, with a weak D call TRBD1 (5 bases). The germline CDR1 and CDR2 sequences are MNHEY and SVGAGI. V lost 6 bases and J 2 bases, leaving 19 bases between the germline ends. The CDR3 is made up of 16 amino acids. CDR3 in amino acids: CASRRIRLGENYGYTF. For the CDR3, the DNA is TGTGCCAGCAGGCGAATCCGATTAGGGGAAAACTATGGCTACACCTTC.

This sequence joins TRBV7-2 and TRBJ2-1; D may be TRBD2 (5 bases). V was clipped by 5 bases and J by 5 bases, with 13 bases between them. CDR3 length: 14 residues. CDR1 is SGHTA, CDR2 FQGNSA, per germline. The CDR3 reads CASSTETINNEQFF. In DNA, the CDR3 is TGTGCCAGCAGCACCGAGACTATTAACAATGAGCAGTTCTTC.

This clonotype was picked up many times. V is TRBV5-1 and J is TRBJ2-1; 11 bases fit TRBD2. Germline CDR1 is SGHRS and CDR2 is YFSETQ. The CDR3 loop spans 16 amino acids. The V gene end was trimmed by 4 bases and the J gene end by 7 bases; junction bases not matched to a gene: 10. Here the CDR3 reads CASSHTTSGVRNEQFF. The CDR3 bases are TGCGCCAGCAGCCATACGACTAGCGGGGTTAGGAATGAGCAGTTCTTC.

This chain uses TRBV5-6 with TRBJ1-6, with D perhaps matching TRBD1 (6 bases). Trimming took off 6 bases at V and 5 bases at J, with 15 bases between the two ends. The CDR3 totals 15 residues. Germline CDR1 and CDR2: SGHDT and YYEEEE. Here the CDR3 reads CASTSQGRNNSPLHF. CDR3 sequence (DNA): TGTGCCAGCACCTCGCAGGGGAGAAATAATTCACCCCTCCACTTT.

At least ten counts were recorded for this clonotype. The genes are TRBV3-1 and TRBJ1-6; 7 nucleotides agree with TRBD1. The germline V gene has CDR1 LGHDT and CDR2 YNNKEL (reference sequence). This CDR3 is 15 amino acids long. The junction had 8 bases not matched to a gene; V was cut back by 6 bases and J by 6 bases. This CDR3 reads CASSHTGTVNSPLHF. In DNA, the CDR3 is TGTGCCAGCAGTCACACCGGGACAGTTAATTCACCCCTCCACTTT.

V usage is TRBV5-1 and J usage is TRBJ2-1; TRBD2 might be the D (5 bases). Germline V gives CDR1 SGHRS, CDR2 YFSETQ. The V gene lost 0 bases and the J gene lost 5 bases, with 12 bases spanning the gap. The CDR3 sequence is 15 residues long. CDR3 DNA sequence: TGCGCCAGCAGCTTGGGGCTAGCTTGGGACAATGAGCAGTTCTTC. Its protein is CASSLGLAWDNEQFF. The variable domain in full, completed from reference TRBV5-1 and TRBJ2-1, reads KAGVTQTPRYLIKTRGQQVTLSCSPISGHRSVSWYQQTPGQGLQFLFEYFSETQRNKGNFPGRFSGRQFSNSRSEMNVSTLELGDSALYLCASSLGLAWDNEQFFGPGTRLTVL.

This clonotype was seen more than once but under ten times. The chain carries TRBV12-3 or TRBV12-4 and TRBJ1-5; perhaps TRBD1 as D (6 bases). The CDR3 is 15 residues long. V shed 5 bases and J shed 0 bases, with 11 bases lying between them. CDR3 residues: CASSARQASNQPQHF. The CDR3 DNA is TGTGCCAGCAGTGCCCGACAGGCTAGCAATCAGCCCCAGCATTTT.

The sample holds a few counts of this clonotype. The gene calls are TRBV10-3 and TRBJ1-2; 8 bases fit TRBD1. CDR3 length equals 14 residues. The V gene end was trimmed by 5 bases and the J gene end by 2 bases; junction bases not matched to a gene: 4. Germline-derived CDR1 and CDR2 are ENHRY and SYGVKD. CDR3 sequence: CAISSRTGNYGYTF. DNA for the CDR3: TGTGCCATCAGTTCAAGGACAGGGAACTATGGCTACACCTTC.

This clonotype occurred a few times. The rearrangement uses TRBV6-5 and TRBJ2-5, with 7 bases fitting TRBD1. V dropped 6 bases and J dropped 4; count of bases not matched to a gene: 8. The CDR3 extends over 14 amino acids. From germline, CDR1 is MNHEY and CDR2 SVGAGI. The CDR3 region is CASSRDSVGETQYF. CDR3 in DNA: TGTGCCAGCAGCCGGGACAGCGTGGGAGAGACCCAGTACTTC.

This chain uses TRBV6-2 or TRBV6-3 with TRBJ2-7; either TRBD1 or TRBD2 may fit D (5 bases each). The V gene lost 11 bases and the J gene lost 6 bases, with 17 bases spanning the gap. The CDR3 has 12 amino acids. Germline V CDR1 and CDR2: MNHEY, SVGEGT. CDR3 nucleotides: TGTGCCGGAGGACACGGGGAAGTCGAGCAGTACTTC. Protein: CAGGHGEVEQYF.

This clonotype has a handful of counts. CDR3 residues: CAWRKTSLYEQFF. For the CDR3, the DNA is TGTGCCTGGCGTAAGACTAGCCTCTATGAGCAGTTCTTC. V gene TRBV30 combines with J gene TRBJ2-1; 7 nucleotides align to TRBD2. The V and J ends lost 5 bases and 8 bases, in that order; junction bases with no gene match: 9. CDR1 is GTSNPN, CDR2 SVGIG, per germline (reference sequence). This CDR3 region has 13 residues.

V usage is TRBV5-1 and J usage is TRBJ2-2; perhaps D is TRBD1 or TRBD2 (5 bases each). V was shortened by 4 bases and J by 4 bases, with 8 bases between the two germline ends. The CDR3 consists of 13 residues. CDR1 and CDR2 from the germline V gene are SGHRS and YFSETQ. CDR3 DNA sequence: TGCGCCAGCAGCCCCGGGACCACCGGGGAGCTGTTTTTT. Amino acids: CASSPGTTGELFF.

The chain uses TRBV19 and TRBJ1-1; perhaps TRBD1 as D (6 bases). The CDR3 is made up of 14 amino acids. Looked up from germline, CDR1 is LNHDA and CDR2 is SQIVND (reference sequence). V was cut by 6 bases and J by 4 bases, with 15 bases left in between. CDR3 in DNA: TGTGCCAGTAGCATGGGGGCAGGGAGCACTGAAGCTTTCTTT. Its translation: CASSMGAGSTEAFF.

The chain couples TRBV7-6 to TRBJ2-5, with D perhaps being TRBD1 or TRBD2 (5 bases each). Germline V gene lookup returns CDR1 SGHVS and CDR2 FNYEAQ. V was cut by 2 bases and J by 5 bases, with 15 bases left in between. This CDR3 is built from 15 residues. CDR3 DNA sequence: TGTGCCAGCAGCTTAAGGGGCGGAGGATCCGAGACCCAGTACTTC. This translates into CASSLRGGGSETQYF.

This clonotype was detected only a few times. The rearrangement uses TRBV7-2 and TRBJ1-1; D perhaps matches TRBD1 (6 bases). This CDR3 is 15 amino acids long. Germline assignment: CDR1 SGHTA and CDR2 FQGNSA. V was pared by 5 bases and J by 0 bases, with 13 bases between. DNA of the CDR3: TGTGCCAGCAGCCGCGAGGGGGGCATGAACACTGAAGCTTTCTTT. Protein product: CASSREGGMNTEAFF.

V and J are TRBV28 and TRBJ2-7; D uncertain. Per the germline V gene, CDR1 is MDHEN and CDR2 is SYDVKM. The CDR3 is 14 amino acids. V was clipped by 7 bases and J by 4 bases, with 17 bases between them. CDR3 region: CASNPPAARYEQYV. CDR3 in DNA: TGTGCCAGCAACCCCCCGGCGGCGAGATACGAGCAGTACGTC.

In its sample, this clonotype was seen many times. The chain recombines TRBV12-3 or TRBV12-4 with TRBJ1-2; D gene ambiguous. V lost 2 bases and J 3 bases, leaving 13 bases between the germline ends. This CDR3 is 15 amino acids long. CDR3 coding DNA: TGTGCCAGCAGTTTAAGGCCCGATGATTACTATGGCTACACCTTC. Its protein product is CASSLRPDDYYGYTF.

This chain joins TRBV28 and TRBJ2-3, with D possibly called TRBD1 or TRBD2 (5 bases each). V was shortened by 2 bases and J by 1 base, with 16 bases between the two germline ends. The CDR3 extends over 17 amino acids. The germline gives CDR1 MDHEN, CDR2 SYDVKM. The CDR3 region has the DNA TGTGCCAGCAGTTTAGGATCTGGGACCTTGGGCACAGATACGCAGTATTTT. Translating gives CASSLGSGTLGTDTQYF.

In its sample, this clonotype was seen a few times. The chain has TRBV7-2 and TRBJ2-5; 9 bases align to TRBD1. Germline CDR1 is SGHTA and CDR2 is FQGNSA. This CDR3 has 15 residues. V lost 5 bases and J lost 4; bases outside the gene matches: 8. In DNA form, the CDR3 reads TGTGCCAGCAGCACCCACAGGGGGCGCGGAGAGACCCAGTACTTC. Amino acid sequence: CASSTHRGRGETQYF.

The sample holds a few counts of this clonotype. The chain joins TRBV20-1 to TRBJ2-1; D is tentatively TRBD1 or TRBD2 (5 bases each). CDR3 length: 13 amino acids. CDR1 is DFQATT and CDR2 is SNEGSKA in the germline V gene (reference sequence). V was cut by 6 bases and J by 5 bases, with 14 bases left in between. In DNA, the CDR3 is TGCAGTGCCCCACGGGGCGCCAACAATGAGCAGTTCTTC. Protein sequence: CSAPRGANNEQFF.

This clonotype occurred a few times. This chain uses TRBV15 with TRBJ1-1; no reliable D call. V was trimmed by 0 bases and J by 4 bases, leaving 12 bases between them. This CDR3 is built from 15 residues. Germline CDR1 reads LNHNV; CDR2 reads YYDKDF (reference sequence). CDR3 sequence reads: CATSREFGASTEAFF. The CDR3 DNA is TGTGCCACCAGCAGAGAATTCGGCGCCAGCACTGAAGCTTTCTTT.

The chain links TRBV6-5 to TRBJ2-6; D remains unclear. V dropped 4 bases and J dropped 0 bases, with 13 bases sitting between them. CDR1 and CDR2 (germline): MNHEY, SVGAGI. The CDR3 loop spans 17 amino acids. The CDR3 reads CASSSNRDSSGANVLTF. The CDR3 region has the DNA TGTGCCAGCAGTTCCAACAGAGATTCCTCTGGGGCCAACGTCCTGACTTTC.

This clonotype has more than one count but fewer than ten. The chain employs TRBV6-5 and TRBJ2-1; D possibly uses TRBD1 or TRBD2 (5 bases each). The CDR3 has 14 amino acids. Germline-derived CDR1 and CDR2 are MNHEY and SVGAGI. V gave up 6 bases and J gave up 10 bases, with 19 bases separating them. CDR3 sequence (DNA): TGTGCCAGCAGGTTCCGCCGGGACCTCGGAGAGCAGTTCTTC. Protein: CASRFRRDLGEQFF.